What follows are 8 T cell receptor beta chains derived from one specimen sequenced in a study of shared clonotypes between healthy human individuals. Measured with immunoSEQ multiplex PCR; TCRdb has only the in-frame clones, and not every one. The sample contains fewer than 1.4 million clones, 78% of which appear only once. The sequencing input was memory CD4+ T cells from PBMCs. The subset is: CD45RA-negative fraction. These receptors came from a young man in good health. Some clones in this sample may be carry-over from other donors' samples.

This chain links TRBV5-4 with TRBJ2-7; tentatively, D is TRBD1 (5 bases). The V end was cut by 4 bases, the J end by 3 bases, with 17 bases between. CDR1 is SGHNT and CDR2 is YYREEE in the germline V gene (reference sequence). The CDR3 spans 15 residues. DNA for the CDR3: TGTGCCAGCAGCCTCCCCGGCAGGGCCTTCTACGAGCAGTACTTC. Translated: CASSLPGRAFYEQYF.

This clone occurred a few times. The chain couples TRBV28 to TRBJ1-2; 8 bases map to TRBD1. Germline trimming cut 5 bases from V and 6 bases from J; bases unmatched to any gene: 14. The CDR3 runs to 16 residues. Germline CDR1 and CDR2: MDHEN and SYDVKM. CDR3 coding DNA: TGTGCCAGCAGTGCCACCCCCGGGACAGGATTCGATGGCTACACCTTC. It yields the protein CASSATPGTGFDGYTF.

CDR3 coding DNA: TGCGCCAGCAGCTTCGTTCCTCAGGGGGCCATGGGCACTGAAGCTTTCTTT. Amino acid sequence: CASSFVPQGAMGTEAFF. The chain joins TRBV5-1 to TRBJ1-1; TRBD1 matches 8 bases. Losses at the gene ends were 2 bases for V and 4 bases for J; bases not matched to a gene: 13. The germline CDR1 and CDR2 sequences are SGHRS and YFSETQ. The CDR3 is 17 residues long.

This clone appeared a few times. The chain links TRBV2 to TRBJ2-7; D gene unclear. The CDR3 spans 15 residues. Germline V gives CDR1 SNHLY, CDR2 FYNNEI. Trimming cost V 2 bases and J 3 bases, with 14 bases left between them. CDR3 protein: CASSELSTKLYEQYF. In DNA, the CDR3 is TGTGCCAGCAGTGAACTTAGCACCAAACTCTACGAGCAGTACTTC. Drawing the rest from reference TRBV2 and TRBJ2-7, the complete variable domain is EPEVTQTPSHQVTQMGQEVILRCVPISNHLYFYWYRQILGQKVEFLVSFYNNEISEKSEIFDDQFSVERPDGSNFTLKIRSTKLEDSAMYFCASSELSTKLYEQYFGPGTRLTVT.

The chain has TRBV19 and TRBJ2-2, with 10 bases fitting TRBD2. Trimming took 7 bases from V and 0 from J; bases not matched to a gene: 14. Germline CDR1 LNHDA, CDR2 SQIVND (reference sequence). The CDR3 loop spans 19 amino acids. The CDR3 DNA reads TGTGCCAGTACTCCCAGGACTAGCGGCGTACTACCGAACACCGGGGAGCTGTTTTTT. Residues: CASTPRTSGVLPNTGELFF.

V gene TRBV11-2 combines with J gene TRBJ2-3; tentatively, D is TRBD2 (5 bases). The germline V gene has CDR1 SGHAT and CDR2 FQNNGV. V lost 8 bases and J lost 2, with 11 bases in between. This CDR3 region has 13 residues. In nucleotides, the CDR3 is TGTGCCAGCGCCGAGGGAGCCACAGATACGCAGTATTTT. This sequence encodes CASAEGATDTQYF.

This clone was recorded a few times. The sample contains more than one DNA sequence encoding this CDR3. This chain links TRBV5-4 with TRBJ2-3; the match to TRBD2 covers 9 bases. Germline CDR1 SGHNT, CDR2 YYREEE (reference sequence). V trimming: 2 bases; J trimming: 5 bases; junction bases outside the gene matches: 6. The CDR3 totals 15 residues. The CDR3 loop is CASSLGGRAVDTQYF. CDR3 in DNA: TGTGCCAGCAGCTTAGGCGGGAGGGCTGTAGATACGCAGTATTTT.

The V and J genes are TRBV19 and TRBJ2-4, with 9 nucleotides matching TRBD1. V lost 4 bases, J lost 5 bases, and 6 bases stayed unmatched. The V gene's germline CDR1 is LNHDA and CDR2 SQIVND (reference sequence). The CDR3 covers 15 residues. CDR3 region: CASSTRRDRENIQYF. The CDR3 nucleotides read TGTGCCAGTAGTACCCGCCGGGACAGGGAAAACATTCAGTACTTC.